This entry features one T cell receptor beta chain sequence. The antigen is unknown. V gave up 10 bases and J gave up 8 bases; unmatched junction bases: 17. The CDR3 totals 15 residues. The germline CDR1 and CDR2 sequences are LNHDA and SQIVND (reference sequence). This specimen comes from a study of T-cell memory formation after mild COVID-19. Study information: Largely, the TCR clusters proved donor specific. General study points: Whether second-wave clones peaking at day 37 were SARS-CoV-2 specific went unconfirmed. CD4/CD8 balance characterized clones contracting day 15 to 85, and CD4+ skew characterized later expanders.

cDNA libraries for TCR alpha and TCR beta, carrying sample barcodes and UMIs, came from 5'RACE with constant-segment primers. TCRdb used MiXCR to reprocess the 5' RACE reads, holding one entry per CDR3 protein. The repertoire holds about 350,000 distinct CDR3 sequences, with about 13% as singletons. The source material was PBMCs or a T cell subset sorted from them (not recorded which). The chain carries TRBV19 and TRBJ2-1; 7 bases map to TRBD1. The sequence was collected from a man aged 18-30 years who had mild COVID-19 (a few samples of this study predate the infection). Cell type and time point are not known. For the CDR3, the DNA is TGTGCCACTACCAAGGGGACAGTGACGGGACATGAGCAGTTCTTC. Its protein is CATTKGTVTGHEQFF.